This T cell receptor (beta chain) was retrieved from a study of blood T cell repertoires in COVID-19. Study context: PBMCs, B-cell-depleted T cells, or T cells provided the cDNA or gDNA that made up the material.

Germline values: CDR1 SEHNR, CDR2 FQNEAQ (reference sequence). The length of the CDR3 is 14 residues. V lost 8 bases, J lost 5 bases, and 11 bases stayed unmatched. Authors' analysis steps: Scientists estimated how many nucleated cells there were by amplifying reference gene primers. Assay used: immunoSEQ multiplex PCR; TCRdb lists only in-frame clones, some missing. Clone size and the V and J calls come from that table; the DNA yielded D and trimming. The sample gives a few hundred thousand clones, 65% to 90% of which show up once; just under 2% is in the top ten. This chain connects TRBV7-9 to TRBJ2-7, with 8 bases matching TRBD1. This sequence was found in a man aged 25 to 40 with active or convalescent COVID-19. Sequenced material: peripheral blood. The chain's CDR3 is CASEIGQGLNEQYF. DNA of the CDR3: TGTGCCAGCGAAATAGGACAGGGCCTGAACGAGCAGTACTTC.